Listed below are T cell receptor beta chains from one sample, sequenced in a study of blood T cell repertoires in COVID-19. Repertoires were generated with immunoSEQ multiplex PCR, while TCRdb's copy carries only in-frame clones and drops some. The sample holds 120,000 or so clones, roughly 90% seen once. Sequences were obtained from peripheral blood. All receptors derive from a man aged 45 to 65 with acute or convalescent COVID-19. Both conserved end residues are part of each CDR3. D genes are given only for firm matches. Expanded clones get a size class; other rows say once, few or many, or leave the size out.

DNA,CDR3,D,size,J,V
TGTGCCAGCAGTGAAGCTGGCAGGCATAGCAATCAGCCCCAGCATTTT,CASSEAGRHSNQPQHF,.,once,TRBJ1-5,TRBV6-1
TGCAGTGCTAGTGAGGGACTAGCGGGATCCTACAATGAGCAGTTCTTC,CSASEGLAGSYNEQFF,TRBD2,.,TRBJ2-1,TRBV20-1
TGTGCCAGTACTAATGGGGGGACGAGTCAGCCCCAGCATTTT,CASTNGGTSQPQHF,.,.,TRBJ1-5,TRBV19
TGCGCCAGCAGCTTGGTTCCAGGAATGGATGGCTACACCTTC,CASSLVPGMDGYTF,.,.,TRBJ1-2,TRBV5-1
TGTGCCAGCAGTAAACAGGGGGCCTATGGCTACACCTTC,CASSKQGAYGYTF,TRBD1,.,TRBJ1-2,TRBV6-5
TGTGCCACCAGTGATAGCGTCGGGACAGGGGCGTACAATGAGCAGTTCTTC,CATSDSVGTGAYNEQFF,TRBD1,.,TRBJ2-1,TRBV24-1
TGTGCCAGCAGTTACTTGGCGGGAGTAGGAAACATTCAGTACTTC,CASSYLAGVGNIQYF,TRBD2,.,TRBJ2-4,TRBV6-5
TGCAGCGTTGATAGGGGCGGAGATACGCAGTATTTT,CSVDRGGDTQYF,.,.,TRBJ2-3,TRBV29-1
TGTGCCAGCAGCTTGGTTATGAATGAAAAACTGTTTTTT,CASSLVMNEKLFF,.,.,TRBJ1-4,TRBV5-5
TGCGCCAGCAGCCAAGATGTGGGGAGAGGCAGGCAAGAGACCCAGTACTTC,CASSQDVGRGRQETQYF,.,.,TRBJ2-5,TRBV4-1
TGTGCCACCAGTGGGAGCGGGAGATGGGGAGATACGCAGTATTTT,CATSGSGRWGDTQYF,TRBD2,.,TRBJ2-3,TRBV24-1
TGTGCCTGGAGTGTACGACGGCTAGCGGGAGGCCCCTCCTACGAGCAGTACTTC,CAWSVRRLAGGPSYEQYF,TRBD2,.,TRBJ2-7,TRBV30
TGTGCCAGCAGTTACGGGCCAGAGTACACCGGGGAGCTGTTTTTT,CASSYGPEYTGELFF,.,.,TRBJ2-2,TRBV6-5
TGTGCCAGCAGCCAGCAGGGGGTAAGGGCTGAAGCTTTCTTT,CASSQQGVRAEAFF,TRBD1,.,TRBJ1-1,TRBV3-1/TRBV3-2
TGTGCCAGCAGCCCCACCGGGACACCCATTCAGCCCCAGCATTTT,CASSPTGTPIQPQHF,.,few,TRBJ1-5,TRBV6-5
TGTGCCAGCAGCCAGGGGCAGGACTATGGCTACACCTTC,CASSQGQDYGYTF,.,.,TRBJ1-2,TRBV7-9
TGTGCCAGCGGGAGCCACAATGAGCAGTTCTTC,CASGSHNEQFF,.,.,TRBJ2-1,TRBV11-3
TGTGCCAGCAGCCAGGGGTCGAGGGGGACTGAAGCTTTCTTT,CASSQGSRGTEAFF,.,.,TRBJ1-1,TRBV6-5
TGTGCCAGCAGCTTGGGTTTGTTGAGGGAAGCTTTCTTT,CASSLGLLREAFF,.,.,TRBJ1-1,TRBV5-5
TGTGCCAGTACGGTGGGGCAGGGGGATTTAGTAGGCACTGAAGCTTTCTTT,CASTVGQGDLVGTEAFF,TRBD1,once,TRBJ1-1,TRBV19
TGTGCCACCGAATCTTGGACAGGGCGGAATCAGCCCCAGCATTTT,CATESWTGRNQPQHF,TRBD1,.,TRBJ1-5,TRBV15
TGTGCCAGCAGTTACGAATTACAGGGTTCAGAGACCCAGTACTTC,CASSYELQGSETQYF,.,.,TRBJ2-5,TRBV6-6
TGTGCCAGCAGGGGACAGGGAGGTCTGTTGGAGCAGTACTTC,CASRGQGGLLEQYF,TRBD1,.,TRBJ2-7,TRBV27
TGTGCCAGCTCACCAGGATTACTACTTCGGGGCACCGGGGAGCTGTTTTTT,CASSPGLLLRGTGELFF,.,.,TRBJ2-2,TRBV18
TGTGCCAGCGTCTCAGGACAGGGGCCCGGCTACAATGAGCAGTTCTTC,CASVSGQGPGYNEQFF,TRBD1,.,TRBJ2-1,TRBV25-1
TGTGCCTGGGTACGGGCCTGGGGAGCAATCATGAACACTGAAGCTTTCTTT,CAWVRAWGAIMNTEAFF,.,few,TRBJ1-1,TRBV30
TGTGCCAGCGGTAAACTCAGGGGTTACACCGGGGAGCTGTTTTTT,CASGKLRGYTGELFF,.,few,TRBJ2-2,TRBV6-5
TGTGCCAGCTCGCCCCGGGGGGCCGGCGATCAGCCCCAGCATTTT,CASSPRGAGDQPQHF,.,once,TRBJ1-5,TRBV18
TGCGCCAGCAGCTTGGGCTCGACCGGGGGTGAAAAACTGTTTTTT,CASSLGSTGGEKLFF,.,.,TRBJ1-4,TRBV5-1
TGTGCCAGCAGTTACCCAACAGGGGTAGGATCGAACACTGAAGCTTTCTTT,CASSYPTGVGSNTEAFF,TRBD1,.,TRBJ1-1,TRBV6-2/TRBV6-3
TGTGCCAGCAGCTCCCAACTAGTGGGTGAGCAGTACTTC,CASSSQLVGEQYF,.,once,TRBJ2-7,TRBV7-7
TGTGCCAGCTCACCCGGACAGACCAAAGGGGCTGAAGCTTTCTTT,CASSPGQTKGAEAFF,.,.,TRBJ1-1,TRBV18
TGTGCCAGCAGCGCCAGCGGGGCTTCCTACAATGAGCAGTTCTTC,CASSASGASYNEQFF,TRBD2,.,TRBJ2-1,TRBV9
TGTGCCAGCAGCCCGTCGGGGAATACGCAGTATTTT,CASSPSGNTQYF,.,.,TRBJ2-3,TRBV7-9
TGTGCCAGCAGCTTAGGGGGGACAAATTACGAGCAGTACTTC,CASSLGGTNYEQYF,.,.,TRBJ2-7,TRBV7-6
TGTGCCAGCAGTTCCCCACAGGGGAAGTACGAGCAGTACTTC,CASSSPQGKYEQYF,TRBD1,.,TRBJ2-7,TRBV6-5
TGTGCCAGCAGACTCAGGGGACCTACCTCCGGGGCCAACGTCCTGACTTTC,CASRLRGPTSGANVLTF,.,.,TRBJ2-6,TRBV27
TGTGCCAGCAGCTTCAGTCAGGGGGCGGTCACCGGGGAGCTGTTTTTT,CASSFSQGAVTGELFF,TRBD1,few,TRBJ2-2,TRBV5-4
TGTGCTAGTGGTTTTGAGGGCCCCGAGACCCAGTACTTC,CASGFEGPETQYF,.,few,TRBJ2-5,TRBV12-5
TGCGCCAGCAGCCCGAGGTGGGGCGCGACAGAGACCCAGTACTTC,CASSPRWGATETQYF,.,.,TRBJ2-5,TRBV5-1
TGCAGCGTCTTCTTCCAGGGGGCCGGGGGCTATGGCTACACCTTC,CSVFFQGAGGYGYTF,TRBD1,.,TRBJ1-2,TRBV29-1
TGCGCCAGCAGCTTAGGCACCCAGGCTAACTATGGCTACACCTTC,CASSLGTQANYGYTF,.,.,TRBJ1-2,TRBV5-1
TGTGCCAGCAGTTACACTTTTCGACAGGGAGCCTACGAGCAGTACTTC,CASSYTFRQGAYEQYF,TRBD1,.,TRBJ2-7,TRBV6-5
TGTGCCAGTAGTCCTTCCAGGGCGTACGGGGCCAACGTCCTGACTTTC,CASSPSRAYGANVLTF,.,.,TRBJ2-6,TRBV19
TGTGCCAGCACCCAGGGGGATCAGCCCCAGCATTTT,CASTQGDQPQHF,TRBD1,once,TRBJ1-5,TRBV6-6
TGTGCCAGCAGCATGCAGGGACAGGGGATCAACGAGCAGTACTTC,CASSMQGQGINEQYF,.,.,TRBJ2-7,TRBV21-1
TGTGCCACCAGTGATTTGCTAGCGGGGGCCAATGAGCAGTTCTTC,CATSDLLAGANEQFF,TRBD2,.,TRBJ2-1,TRBV24-1
TGTGCCACCAGTGATCAACAGGGGGCGGTTTTTGAGACCCAGTACTTC,CATSDQQGAVFETQYF,TRBD1,.,TRBJ2-5,TRBV24-1
TGTGCCAGCAGTTCGACCGGGACAGGAAAGACCCAGTACTTC,CASSSTGTGKTQYF,TRBD1,.,TRBJ2-5,TRBV6-5
TGTGCCAGTACGCTCCTCGGTCAGCCCCAGCATTTT,CASTLLGQPQHF,.,.,TRBJ1-5,TRBV19
TGTGCCAGCAGCTGGACATTGAACACTGAAGCTTTCTTT,CASSWTLNTEAFF,.,.,TRBJ1-1,TRBV6-2/TRBV6-3
TGTGCCAGTAGCCCCGGGACAGGGGGGACCGGGGAGCTGTTTTTT,CASSPGTGGTGELFF,TRBD1,.,TRBJ2-2,TRBV19